The present entry profiles one TCR beta chain with its context. Its antigen is not identified. Germline assignment: CDR1 MNHNS and CDR2 SASEGT. The CDR3 length is 17 residues. V was cut by 4 bases and J by 2 bases, with 20 bases left in between. Sorted-subset replicate PCR reactions were performed with around 200 ng DNA, corresponding to about 30,000 T cell genomes. Sequencing used immunoSEQ multiplex PCR; TCRdb keeps in-frame clones, though not all of them. The sample consists of around 2.3 million clones, approximately 95% of them appearing once. This sample was included in a study of shared clonotypes between healthy human individuals. Turning to the study itself: Plates per donor: three CD4 naive, three CD4 memory, two CD8 naive, one CD8 memory. Overall study findings and caveats: Lower generation probabilities were found for non-shared clonotypes than for those shared by all four donors.

This clonotype was sampled from a man between 18 and 29 years old in good health. Sequencing input: naive CD4+ T cells sorted from blood. Documented subset: CD45RA+ positively selected. V and J are TRBV6-1 and TRBJ1-2, with a tentative D call TRBD1 (6 bases). The CDR3 DNA follows: TGTGCCAGCAGTGTGCTGGCCGGAGGGGGGACCAACTATGGCTACACCTTC. Residues: CASSVLAGGGTNYGYTF.